These 31 T cell receptor beta chains were sequenced from one sample in a study of TIL therapy for anti-PD-1-resistant metastatic lung cancer. Time point specified: pre-treatment sample, taken before nivolumab and TIL therapy. This was the immunoSEQ v3 assay. Only in-frame clones appear in the TCRdb table, and some are missing; sequencing was by immunoSEQ multiplex PCR. The sample has approximately 40,000 clones; about 70% are singletons. Sequencing was performed on blood, taken at baseline. The receptors shown here come from a person aged 25-80 years with non-small cell lung cancer.

The chain combines TRBV7-2 with TRBJ1-3; D remains ambiguous. CDR3 size: 14 residues. Per the germline V gene, CDR1 is SGHTA and CDR2 is FQGNSA. Trimming removed 1 base at V and 3 bases at J, with 7 bases between. The CDR3 bases are TGTGCCAGCAGCTTAGGCTACAGTGGAAACACCATATATTTT. Translated: CASSLGYSGNTIYF.

The V call is TRBV7-9, the J call TRBJ1-2, with unresolved D. Trimming stripped 1 base from V and 4 bases from J, with 7 bases between. This CDR3 has 13 amino acids. Germline V gene sequence: CDR1 SEHNR, CDR2 FQNEAQ (reference sequence). CDR3 in amino acids: CASSLGGAYGYTF. CDR3 DNA: TGTGCCAGCAGCTTAGGCGGAGCCTATGGCTACACCTTC.

The CDR3 coding sequence is TGTGCCAGCAGTTCTTATTCCTACGAGCAGTACTTC. Its translation: CASSSYSYEQYF. V gene TRBV28 combines with J gene TRBJ2-7; D is ambiguous. This CDR3 comprises 12 residues. V dropped 4 bases and J dropped 1 base, with 5 bases sitting between them. The germline V gene has CDR1 MDHEN and CDR2 SYDVKM.

This clone occurred once. The chain couples TRBV7-3 to TRBJ2-1, with TRBD1 identical over 10 bases. Germline trimming cut 0 bases from V and 2 bases from J; bases unmatched to any gene: 1. Germline V gene data show CDR1 as SGHTA and CDR2 as FQGTGA. The CDR3 totals 16 residues. This CDR3 reads CASSLTGTGAYNEQFF. The DNA of the CDR3 is TGTGCCAGCAGCTTAACCGGGACAGGGGCCTACAATGAGCAGTTCTTC.

The genes are TRBV11-2 and TRBJ1-2; 9 bases map to TRBD1. CDR3 length: 16 residues. Losses at the gene ends were 5 bases for V and 6 bases for J; bases not matched to a gene: 13. Germline CDR1 SGHAT, CDR2 FQNNGV. The CDR3 loop reads CASSPGDRVSEDGYTF. CDR3 DNA: TGTGCCAGCAGCCCCGGGGACAGGGTTTCGGAGGATGGCTACACCTTC.

The gene calls are TRBV4-3 and TRBJ1-6; D is possibly TRBD1 (6 bases). Germline CDR1 and CDR2: LGHNA and YSLEER. CDR3 length: 16 amino acids. Between the trimmed V and J ends, which lost 4 bases and 0 bases, there was a span of 10 bases. CDR3 sequence: CASSRTDSSYNSPLHF. CDR3 coding DNA: TGCGCCAGCAGCCGGACGGACAGCTCCTATAATTCACCCCTCCACTTT.

This clone is a singleton in its sample. The V and J genes are TRBV4-3 and TRBJ2-1; 8 bases map to TRBD2. The germline V gene has CDR1 LGHNA and CDR2 YSLEER. This CDR3 spans 16 amino acids. V was clipped by 4 bases and J by 9 bases; unmatched bases: 14. The CDR3 is CASSPSGGRALSEQFF. CDR3 in DNA: TGCGCCAGCAGCCCCTCGGGGGGGCGGGCGCTGAGTGAGCAGTTCTTC.

The chain uses TRBV7-9 and TRBJ2-7, with 7 bases aligning to TRBD1. V trimming: 9 bases; J trimming: 3 bases; junction bases outside the gene matches: 11. This CDR3 is built from 14 residues. From germline, CDR1 is SEHNR and CDR2 FQNEAQ (reference sequence). The CDR3 here is CASTKGGGFYEQYF. DNA for the CDR3: TGTGCCAGTACCAAAGGGGGCGGTTTCTACGAGCAGTACTTC.

The CDR3 region has the DNA TGTGCCAGCGGCACAGGTGACAATCAGCCCCAGCATTTT. Translating it yields CASGTGDNQPQHF. The V and J genes are TRBV7-8 and TRBJ1-5, with D possibly TRBD1 on 5 matching bases. The CDR3 has 13 amino acids. Looked up from germline, CDR1 is SGHVS and CDR2 is FQNEAQ. V lost 8 bases, J lost 3 bases, and 11 bases lay in between. Together with reference TRBV7-8 and TRBJ1-5, the CDR3 gives the full variable domain: GAGVSQSPRYKVAKRGQDVALRCDPISGHVSLFWYQQALGQGPEFLTYFQNEAQLDKSGLPSDRFFAERPEGSVSTLKIQRTQQEDSAVYLCASGTGDNQPQHFGDGTRLSIL.

The chain carries TRBV27 and TRBJ2-5; TRBD1 agrees at 7 bases. V was clipped by 6 bases and J by 5 bases; unmatched bases: 18. Germline loops: CDR1 MNHEY, CDR2 SMNVEV (reference sequence). CDR3 length: 17 amino acids. The CDR3 loop is CASSLGLGQGDIETQYF. CDR3 bases: TGTGCCAGCAGCTTAGGATTAGGCCAGGGGGATATCGAGACCCAGTACTTC.

A few counts support this clone. The chain is built from TRBV4-3 and TRBJ1-1; no clear D. The germline gives CDR1 LGHNA, CDR2 YSLEER. Trimming shortened V by 2 bases and J by 1 base, and 11 bases separated the two germline ends. The CDR3 length is 15 residues. The CDR3, as DNA: TGCGCCAGCAGCCAACTCCCGACGGGGAACACTGAAGCTTTCTTT. Translation gives CASSQLPTGNTEAFF.

V and J are TRBV15 and TRBJ2-2; D not certain. Germline values: CDR1 LNHNV, CDR2 YYDKDF (reference sequence). V lost 0 bases and J 6 bases, leaving 5 bases between the germline ends. This CDR3 is built from 13 residues. CDR3 sequence (DNA): TGTGCCACCAGCAGAGACGAAGCCGGGGAGCTGTTTTTT. Protein sequence: CATSRDEAGELFF.

The V call is TRBV30, the J call TRBJ1-1; D remains unclear. V lost 4 bases and J lost 5, with 23 bases in between. The CDR3 covers 16 residues. Germline CDR1 reads GTSNPN; CDR2 reads SVGIG (reference sequence). In nucleotides, the CDR3 is TGTGCCTGGACATCCAAGGAACCCCCTAGGATGACTGAAGCTTTCTTT. Translated, it gives CAWTSKEPPRMTEAFF.

The V gene is TRBV6-5, the J gene TRBJ2-7; 9 bases align to TRBD2. The V gene's germline CDR1 is MNHEY and CDR2 SVGAGI. V was pared by 7 bases and J by 0 bases, with 7 bases of the junction left unmatched. There are 15 residues in the CDR3. The CDR3 region is CASKREAGGSYEQYF. The CDR3 DNA reads TGTGCCAGCAAACGGGAAGCGGGAGGCTCCTACGAGCAGTACTTC.

This clone has just a few counts. In DNA form, the CDR3 reads TGTGCCTGGAGTGCCTATCTGACAGAACCTTACGAGCAGTACTTC. The encoded protein is CAWSAYLTEPYEQYF. The V call is TRBV30, the J call TRBJ2-7; TRBD1 is a possible D gene (5 bases). Between the trimmed V and J ends, which lost 1 base and 4 bases, there was a span of 17 bases. The CDR3 is 15 amino acids. Germline loops: CDR1 GTSNPN, CDR2 SVGIG (reference sequence).

This clone showed up just once. The gene calls are TRBV5-5 and TRBJ1-2; D uncertain. Trimming stripped 2 bases from V and 3 bases from J, with 11 bases between. Germline-derived CDR1 and CDR2 are SGHKS and YYEKEE (reference sequence). The CDR3 has 14 amino acids. CDR3 residues: CASSFENTYYGYTF. CDR3 sequence (DNA): TGTGCCAGCAGCTTTGAGAATACATACTATGGCTACACCTTC.

This chain connects TRBV10-3 to TRBJ1-2; the D is unclear. This CDR3 has 15 residues. V lost 0 bases, J lost 0 bases, and 8 bases lay in between. Germline-derived CDR1 and CDR2 are ENHRY and SYGVKD. In DNA form, the CDR3 reads TGTGCCATCAGTGAGTCGAGTCAGCCTAACTATGGCTACACCTTC. It codes for CAISESSQPNYGYTF.

This clone was counted between two and nine times. V usage is TRBV30 and J usage is TRBJ1-6; D ambiguous. The V end was cut by 3 bases, the J end by 10 bases, with 13 bases between. Germline V gene lookup returns CDR1 GTSNPN and CDR2 SVGIG (reference sequence). The CDR3 is 13 amino acids. CDR3 residues: CAWRLGIESPLHF. CDR3 bases: TGTGCCTGGAGGCTAGGGATCGAATCACCCCTCCACTTT.

V and J are TRBV5-6 and TRBJ1-5; D remains unclear. The CDR3 sequence is 15 residues long. Trimming removed 4 bases at V and 1 base at J, with 12 bases between. Germline V gene data show CDR1 as SGHDT and CDR2 as YYEEEE. DNA for the CDR3: TGTGCCAGCAGCCCTCGCGCGACAAGCAATCAGCCCCAGCATTTT. This codes for CASSPRATSNQPQHF.

This chain joins TRBV4-2 and TRBJ2-1; 14 nucleotides align to TRBD2. J gave up 3 bases and V 5 bases, and 12 bases lay outside the gene matches. This CDR3 has 19 residues. The germline CDR1 and CDR2 sequences are LGHNA and YNFKEQ. The CDR3 spells CASSDYPGTSGGLYNEQFF. The CDR3 region has the DNA TGTGCCAGCAGCGATTATCCCGGGACTAGCGGGGGCCTCTACAATGAGCAGTTCTTC.

The rearrangement joins TRBV28 to TRBJ1-6; D is possibly TRBD1 (5 bases). CDR1 and CDR2 from the germline V gene are MDHEN and SYDVKM. The V and J ends lost 4 bases and 9 bases respectively, with 13 bases between them. This CDR3 contains 14 residues. CDR3 in DNA: TGTGCCAGCAGTTACCCGGGGCCTAGTTCACCCCTCCACTTT. Encoded protein: CASSYPGPSSPLHF.

The V and J genes are TRBV18 and TRBJ2-5; D is perhaps TRBD1 or TRBD2 (5 bases each). Trimming shortened V by 6 bases and J by 2 bases, and 13 bases separated the two germline ends. Germline CDR1 is KGHSH and CDR2 is LQKENI. The CDR3 covers 14 residues. The CDR3 nucleotides are TGTGCCAGCTCCCGGGTCGGGGCTCAAGAGACCCAGTACTTC. Translation: CASSRVGAQETQYF.

This clone has a handful of counts. The rearrangement joins TRBV4-2 to TRBJ2-7; TRBD1 aligns across 7 bases. V lost 1 base, J lost 3 bases, and 3 bases stayed unmatched. Germline CDR1 is LGHNA and CDR2 is YNFKEQ. CDR3 size: 14 residues. This CDR3 is CASSQGGTDYEQYF. CDR3 sequence (DNA): TGTGCCAGCAGCCAAGGGGGGACAGACTACGAGCAGTACTTC.

This chain uses TRBV13 with TRBJ1-2; perhaps TRBD1 as D (5 bases). This CDR3 is built from 15 residues. V lost 5 bases, J lost 3 bases, and 16 bases lay in between. CDR1 is PRHDT and CDR2 is FYEKMQ in the germline V gene (reference sequence). CDR3 residues: CASSKDIAPHYGYTF. CDR3 nucleotide sequence: TGTGCCAGCAGCAAGGACATAGCCCCCCACTATGGCTACACCTTC.

The V and J genes are TRBV29-1 and TRBJ2-3; TRBD2 agrees at 8 bases. J lost 2 bases, V lost 4 bases, and 11 bases had no gene match. Germline loops: CDR1 SQVTM, CDR2 ANQGSEA. This CDR3 comprises 16 residues. The CDR3 region is CSVARPGLDFTDTQYF. The CDR3 DNA sequence: TGCAGCGTTGCGAGACCGGGACTAGACTTCACAGATACGCAGTATTTT.

This clone was seen only once. The CDR3 coding sequence is TGCAGCGTTGACCGGAGTGAAGCTTTCTTT. Its translation is CSVDRSEAFF. The rearrangement joins TRBV29-1 to TRBJ1-1; D is undetermined. The CDR3 is made up of 10 amino acids. V gave up 3 bases and J gave up 7 bases, with 6 bases separating them. Germline CDR1 is SQVTM and CDR2 is ANQGSEA. Filled out from reference TRBV29-1 and TRBJ1-1, the complete variable domain reads SAVISQKPSRDICQRGTSLTIQCQVDSQVTMMFWYRQQPGQSLTLIATANQGSEATYESGFVIDKFPISRPNLTFSTLTVSNMSPEDSSIYLCSVDRSEAFFGQGTRLTVV.

The chain has TRBV7-2 and TRBJ1-1; D is ambiguous. The CDR3 contains 18 residues. V lost 1 base, J lost 1 base, and 19 bases lay in between. Germline assignment: CDR1 SGHTA and CDR2 FQGNSA. As DNA, the CDR3 is TGTGCCAGCAGCTTAGTCCAAACCCGAGGACTGACGAACACTGAAGCTTTCTTT. Translating gives CASSLVQTRGLTNTEAFF.

The chain joins TRBV5-4 to TRBJ1-5; D is perhaps TRBD1 (6 bases). CDR1 SGHNT and CDR2 YYREEE come from the germline V gene (reference sequence). The V and J ends lost 0 bases and 5 bases respectively, with 15 bases between them. The CDR3 sequence is 16 residues long. The CDR3 DNA reads TGTGCCAGCAGCTTGGACTATGTACAGGGATATCAGCCCCAGCATTTT. Protein: CASSLDYVQGYQPQHF.

V and J are TRBV28 and TRBJ1-2; a possible D gene is TRBD1 (6 bases). Germline values: CDR1 MDHEN, CDR2 SYDVKM. V gave up 0 bases and J gave up 2 bases, with 10 bases separating them. This CDR3 region has 15 residues. The CDR3 is CASSLWIGGNYGYTF. CDR3 DNA: TGTGCCAGCAGTTTATGGATTGGGGGCAACTATGGCTACACCTTC.

The chain employs TRBV11-2 and TRBJ1-1; TRBD1 is a possible D gene (5 bases). The CDR3 is made up of 14 amino acids. Germline V gene sequence: CDR1 SGHAT, CDR2 FQNNGV. Trimming stripped 4 bases from V and 4 bases from J, with 13 bases between. CDR3: CASSWSRESTEAFF. In DNA, the CDR3 is TGTGCCAGCAGCTGGAGCAGGGAAAGCACTGAAGCTTTCTTT.

The chain has TRBV20-1 and TRBJ1-2; D possibly corresponds to TRBD1 (5 bases). The CDR3 loop spans 11 amino acids. The germline V gene encodes CDR1 DFQATT and CDR2 SNEGSKA (reference sequence). V was shortened by 6 bases and J by 5 bases, with 10 bases between the two germline ends. The CDR3 coding sequence is TGCAGTGCAATCGGGGGATATGGCTACACCTTC. It is translated as CSAIGGYGYTF.